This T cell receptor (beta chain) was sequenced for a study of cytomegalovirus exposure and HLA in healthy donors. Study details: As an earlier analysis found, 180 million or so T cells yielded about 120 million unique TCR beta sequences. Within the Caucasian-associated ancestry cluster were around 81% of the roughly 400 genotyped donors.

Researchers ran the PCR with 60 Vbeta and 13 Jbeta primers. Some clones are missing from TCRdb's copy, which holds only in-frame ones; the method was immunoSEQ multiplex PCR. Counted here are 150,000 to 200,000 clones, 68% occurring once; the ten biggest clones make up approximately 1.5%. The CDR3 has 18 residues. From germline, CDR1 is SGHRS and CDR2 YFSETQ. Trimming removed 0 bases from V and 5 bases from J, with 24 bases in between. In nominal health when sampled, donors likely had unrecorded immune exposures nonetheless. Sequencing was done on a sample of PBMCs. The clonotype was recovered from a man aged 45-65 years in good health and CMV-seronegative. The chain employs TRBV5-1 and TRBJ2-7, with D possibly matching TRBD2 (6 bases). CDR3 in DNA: TGCGCCAGCAGCTTGGCGGGTCCTCTAGCGATTGAGGAGGACGAGCAGTACTTC. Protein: CASSLAGPLAIEEDEQYF.